This T cell receptor beta chain emerged from a study of blood T cell repertoires in COVID-19. Method: immunoSEQ multiplex PCR; TCRdb's copy keeps in-frame clones and lacks some. The table records fewer than 500,000 clones, about 90% of them present only once. Germline V gene sequence: CDR1 GTSNPN, CDR2 SVGIG (reference sequence). The CDR3 is 13 amino acids. V was cut by 4 bases and J by 3 bases, with 12 bases left in between. What was sequenced was PBMCs or T cells enriched from blood (not recorded which). The V and J genes are TRBV30 and TRBJ1-2; possible D gene TRBD1, 5 bases. The sequence came from a woman younger than 30 who had recovered from COVID-19. Written as DNA, the CDR3 is TGTGCCTGGAATGGGGGGTGGGACTATGGCTACACCTTC. It yields the protein CAWNGGWDYGYTF.